The rows below give T cell receptor beta chains drawn from one sample of a study of T cell responses to AZD1222 COVID-19 vaccine. Clones were read by immunoSEQ multiplex PCR, and TCRdb kept only the in-frame ones, dropping some. The data show some 130,000 clones, with 65% to 90% seen just once and under 25% held by the top ten. This sample comprised peripheral blood, obtained on day 0 of AZD1222 vaccination. These receptors originate from an adult in good health. The CDR3 runs from the conserved cysteine through the conserved F or W. A D gene is named only where the DNA matches it firmly. Clone size appears in some rows only: once, few, many, or a class for an expanded clone.

cdr3_nt	cdr3_aa	v_call	j_call	d_call	clone_size
TGCGCCAGCAGCTTGGAGGGACAGGGAGTTGAAAAACTGTTTTTT	CASSLEGQGVEKLFF	TRBV5-1	TRBJ1-4	TRBD1	NA
TGTGCCAGCACCGAAGGGGGGGCATTATTCTACGAGCAGTACTTC	CASTEGGALFYEQYF	TRBV2	TRBJ2-7	NA	NA
TGTGCCAGCAGTTACTTTACCGGGACAGGAAACACCATATATTTT	CASSYFTGTGNTIYF	TRBV6-5	TRBJ1-3	NA	NA
TGCGCCAGCAGCTTGGCGGGGGGCCCCTTCCATGAAGCTTTCTTT	CASSLAGGPFHEAFF	TRBV5-1	TRBJ1-1	NA	NA
TGTGCCTGGAGTTCCGCCTCAGTCGAGTCACCCCTCCACTTT	CAWSSASVESPLHF	TRBV30	TRBJ1-6	NA	NA
TGTGCCAGCAGTAAACAAACAGGGGGAGGTTATAGGTCTGGGGCCAACGTCCTGACTTTC	CASSKQTGGGYRSGANVLTF	TRBV28	TRBJ2-6	TRBD1	NA
TGTGCCAGCAGGAGAGGGCCGGGACAAAACTATGGCTACACCTTC	CASRRGPGQNYGYTF	TRBV6-5	TRBJ1-2	NA	few
TGTGCCAGCAGCCCGGGGACAGGTAGTTACACTGAAGCTTTCTTT	CASSPGTGSYTEAFF	TRBV11-2	TRBJ1-1	TRBD1	once
TGTGCCAGCAGTTACTCGGCGGGCTCCTACGAGCAGTACTTC	CASSYSAGSYEQYF	TRBV6-5	TRBJ2-7	NA	NA
TGTGCCAGCACCTGGGGGGGAGGACAGCCCCAGCATTTT	CASTWGGGQPQHF	TRBV28	TRBJ1-5	NA	NA
TGTGCCAGCAGTCGGGACAGCAATTCACCCCTCCACTTT	CASSRDSNSPLHF	TRBV28	TRBJ1-6	TRBD1	few
TGTGCCAGCCTCGGGGGCGAAGCTTTCTTT	CASLGGEAFF	TRBV2	TRBJ1-1	NA	NA
TGCGCCAGCAGCCAGGGCCGGGACAGGGGATATGGGGCCAACGTCCTGACTTTC	CASSQGRDRGYGANVLTF	TRBV4-1	TRBJ2-6	TRBD1	NA
TGCGCCAGCAGCCCCTACGGGTCGGGGGGCGTCTCCTATGGCTACACCTTC	CASSPYGSGGVSYGYTF	TRBV4-3	TRBJ1-2	NA	NA
TGCGCCAGCAGCCAAGAGGCACATCCGTTCACTGAAGCTTTCTTT	CASSQEAHPFTEAFF	TRBV4-3	TRBJ1-1	NA	NA
TGTGCCAGCAAGCAGGGTAACACTGAAGCTTTCTTT	CASKQGNTEAFF	TRBV12-3/TRBV12-4	TRBJ1-1	NA	NA
TGCGCCAGCAGCCAAGATTGGGGGACTGAAGCTTTCTTT	CASSQDWGTEAFF	TRBV4-1	TRBJ1-1	NA	once
TGTGCCAGTAGTATAGGATCAGGGGGCGATGGCTACACCTTC	CASSIGSGGDGYTF	TRBV19	TRBJ1-2	TRBD1	NA
TGTGCCAGCAGCCCGCGTATGAACACTGAAGCTTTCTTT	CASSPRMNTEAFF	TRBV11-1	TRBJ1-1	NA	NA
TGTGCCAGCAGTTGGCGTTTTAGCTCCTATAATTCACCCCTCCACTTT	CASSWRFSSYNSPLHF	TRBV28	TRBJ1-6	NA	NA
TGTGCCAGCAGTTACAAGACGGAGGCTAACTATGGCTACACCTTC	CASSYKTEANYGYTF	TRBV6-2/TRBV6-3	TRBJ1-2	NA	NA
TGTGCCAGCAGCCAAGATAAGCGCTTCACAGATACGCAGTATTTT	CASSQDKRFTDTQYF	TRBV3-1/TRBV3-2	TRBJ2-3	NA	NA
TGTGCCAGCAGGGGGCTTGACGAGCAGTACTTC	CASRGLDEQYF	TRBV27	TRBJ2-7	NA	NA
TGTGCCAGCAGCCTAGGGGCTTTAGAACCCCAGCATTTT	CASSLGALEPQHF	TRBV11-2	TRBJ1-5	NA	NA
TGTGCCAGCGCCCTACAGGGGGCGAACTATGGCTACACCTTC	CASALQGANYGYTF	TRBV2	TRBJ1-2	TRBD1	NA
TGTGCCTGGGGGGACTCATCCTACGAGCAGTACTTC	CAWGDSSYEQYF	TRBV30	TRBJ2-7	NA	NA
TGTGCCAGCTCACCCGTCTTTGGAGGGAACACTGAAGCTTTCTTT	CASSPVFGGNTEAFF	TRBV18	TRBJ1-1	NA	NA
TGTGCCAGCAGTTTTAGGGGGGGCACAGATACGCAGTATTTT	CASSFRGGTDTQYF	TRBV28	TRBJ2-3	NA	few
TGTGCCACCAGCAGAGATGGGGGTCAATGGGAAAAACTGTTTTTT	CATSRDGGQWEKLFF	TRBV15	TRBJ1-4	NA	NA
TGCGCCAGCAGCCAGGCCGACAGGGACACTGAAGCTTTCTTT	CASSQADRDTEAFF	TRBV4-3	TRBJ1-1	TRBD1	once
TGTGCCAGCACCATAAACGGGGGAGGGGAGACCCAGTACTTC	CASTINGGGETQYF	TRBV2	TRBJ2-5	TRBD2	NA
TGTGCCAGCGGTCGTGATACCGGGGAGCTGTTTTTT	CASGRDTGELFF	TRBV7-9	TRBJ2-2	NA	NA
TGTGCCAGCAGCTACCAGGGGGGATATGGAAACACCATATATTTT	CASSYQGGYGNTIYF	TRBV5-5	TRBJ1-3	TRBD1	NA
TGTGCCAGCAGTTACTTGAACACCGGGGAGCTGTTTTTT	CASSYLNTGELFF	TRBV12-3/TRBV12-4	TRBJ2-2	NA	NA
TGCAGTGCTAGTTCAGGGGGGAACACTGAAGCTTTCTTT	CSASSGGNTEAFF	TRBV20-1	TRBJ1-1	TRBD1	few
TGTGCCAGCAGCTTAGGCCAGGGCTATGGCTACACCTTC	CASSLGQGYGYTF	TRBV7-9	TRBJ1-2	NA	once
TGTGCCAGCAGCTCCCGCCCAGGGGGGGCCTACAATGAGCAGTTCTTC	CASSSRPGGAYNEQFF	TRBV27	TRBJ2-1	NA	NA
TGTGCCAGCGAAATCCAAGCTAACTATGGCTACACCTTC	CASEIQANYGYTF	TRBV7-2	TRBJ1-2	NA	once
TGCGCCAGCAGCTTGGGGGGAGAGTATAGCAATCAGCCCCAGCATTTT	CASSLGGEYSNQPQHF	TRBV5-1	TRBJ1-5	NA	NA
TGTGCCAGCAGTTCCGGACCTATCTTCAATTCACCCCTCCACTTT	CASSSGPIFNSPLHF	TRBV6-5	TRBJ1-6	NA	few
TGTGCCAGCAGTCGGGACAGGGCGAATGAAAAACTGTTTTTT	CASSRDRANEKLFF	TRBV5-8	TRBJ1-4	TRBD1	NA
TGTGCCTCCATGAAGGATGACTATGGCTACACCTTC	CASMKDDYGYTF	TRBV10-3	TRBJ1-2	NA	few
TGTGCCAGCAGCTTAGAAGCGCCGGCACCCGGGGTAGGAAACACCATATATTTT	CASSLEAPAPGVGNTIYF	TRBV7-6	TRBJ1-3	NA	NA
TGTGCCAGCAGCCGAGGGACGAACACTGAAGCTTTCTTT	CASSRGTNTEAFF	TRBV7-8	TRBJ1-1	NA	NA
TGTGCCAGCAGCCCCCGGGGCCCGACGGGCAATGAGCAGTTCTTC	CASSPRGPTGNEQFF	TRBV7-9	TRBJ2-1	NA	NA
TGTGCCAGTACCTTGGCGGGGGGGGAATCCTCGGAGCAGTTCTTC	CASTLAGGESSEQFF	TRBV19	TRBJ2-1	TRBD2	NA
TGTGCCAGCAGCCAAGATTGGGCAGGTCTGGGGGGGCAGTACTTC	CASSQDWAGLGGQYF	TRBV3-1/TRBV3-2	TRBJ2-7	NA	NA